The sequence of this TCR beta chain was determined in a study of PD-L1 blockade in urothelial cancer. Regarding time point: peripheral blood 6 weeks after treatment start. Whole-study results and caveats: Pretreatment peripheral blood TCR clonality that fell below the median predicted better survival among the patients studied.

Clones were sequenced by immunoSEQ multiplex PCR, and TCRdb holds only the in-frame ones, with some missing. The sample lists over 100,000 clones, approximately 90% occurring once. The count of this clone is one. Its antigen is still unknown. Sequenced here: PBMCs, sampled around atezolizumab (anti-PD-L1) treatment. This sequence originates from a man between 60 and 75 years old with urothelial cancer.

CDR3 nucleotides: TGTGCCAGCAGCCAGACAGGGGAGGCTCAGCCCCAGCATTTT. Amino acid sequence: CASSQTGEAQPQHF. This chain joins TRBV25-1 and TRBJ1-5; 8 bases align to TRBD1. Per germline, CDR1 MGHDK and CDR2 SYGVNS. V lost 6 bases and J lost 6; bases outside the gene matches: 7. The CDR3 extends over 14 amino acids.